These T cell receptor beta chains were read from a single sample in a study of molecular identifiers for immune sequencing clone quantification. TCRdb called the PCR reads again in MiXCR, with one record for every CDR3 protein. The repertoire holds about 53,000 distinct CDR3 sequences, with just over 35% as singletons. The specimen sequenced was naive CD8+ T cells from blood, with Jurkat cell RNA spiked in. The receptors were sampled from a human donor in good health. Some libraries in this study had Jurkat cell RNA spiked in. The CDR3 runs from the conserved cysteine through the conserved F or W. A D gene is named only where the DNA matches it firmly. Size tells how often a clone was seen (once, few, many) or the class of an expanded clone, and some rows leave it out.

j_gene | d_gene | v_gene | abundance | CDR3nt | CDR3aa
TRBJ2-3 | . | TRBV19 | many | TGTGCCAGTAGTTCAAACACAGATACGCAGTATTTT | CASSSNTDTQYF
TRBJ2-7 | . | TRBV28 | . | TGTGCCAGCAGTTCACAGCCAGGGGGGGACGAGCAGTACTTC | CASSSQPGGDEQYF
TRBJ2-6 | TRBD1 | TRBV20-1 | once | TGCAGTGCAAGGACAGGGGCCGTCTCTGGGGCCAACGTCCTGACTTTC | CSARTGAVSGANVLTF
TRBJ1-5 | . | TRBV7-9 | many | TGTGCCAGCAGCCCGGGGGGTCAGCCCCAGCATTTT | CASSPGGQPQHF
TRBJ2-7 | . | TRBV27 | few | TGTGCCAGCAGCCCTGGAGGGCCCAACGAGCAGTACTTC | CASSPGGPNEQYF
TRBJ2-1 | TRBD2 | TRBV5-1 | . | TGCGCCAGCAGCGCGGGACTAGCGGGAAACAATGAGCAGTTCTTC | CASSAGLAGNNEQFF
TRBJ2-2 | . | TRBV12-3/TRBV12-4 | many | TGTGCCAGCAGTAATACAGGGAGGGAGCTGTTTTTT | CASSNTGRELFF
TRBJ2-5 | . | TRBV7-9 | many | TGTGCCAGCAGCTTAGTGTCTAGCCAAGAGACCCAGTACTTC | CASSLVSSQETQYF
TRBJ2-7 | . | TRBV4-3 | few | TGCGCCAGCAGCCAAGATTCGCGGCGGGTCTACGAGCAGTACTTC | CASSQDSRRVYEQYF
TRBJ2-3 | . | TRBV11-2 | few | TGTGCCAGCAGCTTAGGTCAGGGTATCGCAGATACGCAGTATTTT | CASSLGQGIADTQYF
TRBJ2-5 | . | TRBV13 | . | TGTGCCAGCAGCGACCCCCGCAGACGGAAACAAGAGACCCAGTGCTTC | CASSDPRRRKQETQCF
TRBJ2-7 | . | TRBV20-1 | few | TGCAGTGCCCCGGGGACGTTTAGCGAGCAGTACTTC | CSAPGTFSEQYF
TRBJ2-2 | . | TRBV13 | . | TGTGCCAGCAAGTTTAGGAGGGACACCGGGGAGCTGTTTTTT | CASKFRRDTGELFF
TRBJ1-4 | . | TRBV15 | many | TGTGCCACCAGCAGAGGAGGAAAACTGTTTTTT | CATSRGGKLFF
TRBJ2-5 | . | TRBV6-5 | . | TGTGCCAGCGACTTAGGACGTCCGGGGCAAGAGACCCAGTACTTC | CASDLGRPGQETQYF
TRBJ2-7 | TRBD1 | TRBV9 | . | TGTGCCAGCTCGGGACAGGGTAAATTCGGTCTTTTAGTCGAGCAGTACTTC | CASSGQGKFGLLVEQYF
TRBJ1-4 | TRBD1 | TRBV6-5 | . | TGTGCCAGCAGGTCACGGGACAGGGTTCCCTTTAATGAAAAACTGTTTTTT | CASRSRDRVPFNEKLFF
TRBJ1-1 | . | TRBV6-2/TRBV6-3 | . | TGTGCCAGCATCGAGCTCAGGGGATTGAACACTGAAGCTCTCTTT | CASIELRGLNTEALF
TRBJ2-5 | TRBD1 | TRBV6-5 | many | TGTGCCAGCAGTTACTCAACAGGGGTTGGGGAGACCCAGTACTTC | CASSYSTGVGETQYF
TRBJ2-5 | . | TRBV4-3 | once | TGCGCCAGCAGCCAAGGCAGGGGCGAGGACCAGTACTTC | CASSQGRGEDQYF
TRBJ2-7 | . | TRBV7-9 | . | TGTGCCAGCAGCCCTGACAGACCCTACGAGCAGTACTTC | CASSPDRPYEQYF
TRBJ2-3 | . | TRBV11-2 | many | TGTGCCAGCAGCCAGAGCACAGATACGCAGTATTTT | CASSQSTDTQYF
TRBJ2-2 | . | TRBV9 | few | TGTGCCAGCAGCTCTTGGCGGACCGGGGAGCTGTTTTTT | CASSSWRTGELFF